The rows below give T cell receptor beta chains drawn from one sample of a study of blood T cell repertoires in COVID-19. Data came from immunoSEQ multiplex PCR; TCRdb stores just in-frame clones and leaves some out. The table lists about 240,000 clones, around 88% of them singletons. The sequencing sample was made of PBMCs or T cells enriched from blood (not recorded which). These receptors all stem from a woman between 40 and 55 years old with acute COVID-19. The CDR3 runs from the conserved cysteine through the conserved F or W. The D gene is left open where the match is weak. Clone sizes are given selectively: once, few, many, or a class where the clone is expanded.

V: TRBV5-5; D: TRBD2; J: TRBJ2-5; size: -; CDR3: CASSLRGGSLETQYF; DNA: TGCGCCAGCAGCCTTCGGGGGGGGAGCCTAGAGACCCAGTACTTC
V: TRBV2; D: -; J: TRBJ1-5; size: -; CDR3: CASSGGGASQPQHF; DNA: TGTGCCAGCAGCGGTGGGGGGGCGAGCCAGCCCCAGCATTTT
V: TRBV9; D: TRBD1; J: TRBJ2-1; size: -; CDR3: CASSGFGQGQGNNEQFF; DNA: TGTGCCAGCAGCGGCTTCGGACAGGGGCAGGGGAATAATGAGCAGTTCTTC
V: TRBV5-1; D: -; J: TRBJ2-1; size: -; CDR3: CASSLYRDKRNEQFF; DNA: TGCGCCAGCAGCTTGTACAGGGACAAGAGGAATGAGCAGTTCTTC
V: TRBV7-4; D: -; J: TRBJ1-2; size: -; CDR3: CASSLEGQPYGYTF; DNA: TGTGCCAGCAGCTTAGAAGGACAGCCCTATGGCTACACCTTC
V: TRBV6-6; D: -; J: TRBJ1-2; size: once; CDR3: CASGPLAAYGYTF; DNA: TGTGCCAGCGGTCCCCTGGCCGCCTATGGCTACACCTTC
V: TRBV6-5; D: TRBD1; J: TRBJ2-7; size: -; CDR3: CASRGGTGPNEQYF; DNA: TGTGCCAGCCGGGGTGGGACAGGACCCAACGAGCAGTACTTC
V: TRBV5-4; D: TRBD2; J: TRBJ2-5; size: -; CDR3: CASSLVVSGSGETQYF; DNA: TGTGCCAGCAGCTTGGTCGTTAGCGGGAGTGGGGAGACCCAGTACTTC
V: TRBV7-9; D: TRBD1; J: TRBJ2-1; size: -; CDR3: CASSLAGGHYNEQFF; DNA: TGTGCCAGCAGCTTAGCAGGGGGCCACTACAATGAGCAGTTCTTC
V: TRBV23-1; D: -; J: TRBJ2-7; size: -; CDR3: CASTPALRRSFNYEQYF; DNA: TGCGCCAGCACCCCAGCCTTGAGAAGGAGTTTTAACTACGAGCAGTACTTC
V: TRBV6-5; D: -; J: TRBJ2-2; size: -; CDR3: CASRLITGSGELFF; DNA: TGTGCCAGCAGACTAATAACAGGGTCCGGGGAGCTGTTTTTT
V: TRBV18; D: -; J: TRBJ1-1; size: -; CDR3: CASSLNFQGKNTEAFF; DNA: TGTGCCAGCTCCTTGAACTTTCAGGGAAAGAACACTGAAGCTTTCTTT
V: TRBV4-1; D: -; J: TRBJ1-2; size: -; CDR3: CASSQDRRGAFLYGYTF; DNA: TGCGCCAGCAGCCAAGACCGTCGAGGTGCGTTTCTCTATGGCTACACCTTC
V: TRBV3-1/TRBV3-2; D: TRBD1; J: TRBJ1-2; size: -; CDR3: CASTKTTGDYGYTF; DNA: TGTGCCAGCACCAAAACGACAGGGGATTATGGCTACACCTTC
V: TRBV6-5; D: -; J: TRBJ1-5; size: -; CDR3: CASGGNSNQPQHF; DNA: TGTGCCAGCGGAGGAAATAGCAATCAGCCCCAGCATTTT
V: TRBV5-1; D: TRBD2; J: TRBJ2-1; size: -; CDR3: CASSLAAGIHEQFF; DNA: TGCGCCAGCAGCTTGGCAGCGGGAATCCATGAGCAGTTCTTC
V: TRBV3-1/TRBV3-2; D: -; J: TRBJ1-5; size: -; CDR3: CASRAGANQPQHF; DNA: TGTGCCAGCCGGGCAGGGGCTAATCAGCCCCAGCATTTT
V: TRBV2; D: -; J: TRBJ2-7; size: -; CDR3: CASSVTGSYEQYF; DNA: TGTGCCAGCAGTGTGACAGGATCCTACGAGCAGTACTTC